This section outlines one TCR beta chain sequence together with its context. These data come from a study of identical twins. Through template switching, a universal primer site was introduced, and the cDNA contained unique molecular identifiers. One entry per CDR3 protein results from TCRdb running MiXCR on the 5' RACE reads. The sample has 1.5 million or so distinct CDR3 sequences, about 32% seen once; the top ten hold under 0.35%. Sequencing was performed on cord blood. This clonotype was obtained from a newborn girl in good health.

The CDR3 nucleotides are TGTGCCAGCAGCCAAGGAGGGAGGGTGAACACTGAAGCTTTCTTT. It translates to CASSQGGRVNTEAFF. The V gene is TRBV3-1, the J gene TRBJ1-1; no firm D call. The germline gives CDR1 LGHDT, CDR2 YNNKEL (reference sequence). V lost 1 base to trimming and J lost 0 bases, with 9 bases between them. The CDR3 has 15 amino acids.